This T cell receptor (beta chain) was documented in a study of blood T cell repertoires in COVID-19. This clone was counted only a few times. In the source study's methods: Reference gene primer amplification in the assay estimated nucleated cell counts. Profiling relied on immunoSEQ multiplex PCR, and the TCRdb table lists in-frame clones only, not all of them. V and J calls and clone size are copied from that table; D and trimming were computed from the DNA. The data hold 200,000 to 250,000 clones, with more than 70% observed a single time. Germline V gene sequence: CDR1 SNHLY, CDR2 FYNNEI. V lost 7 bases, J lost 3 bases, and 6 bases stayed unmatched. The length of the CDR3 is 13 residues.

The sample taken for sequencing was peripheral blood. The rearrangement links TRBV2 to TRBJ2-7, with 7 bases lining up with TRBD1. This clonotype originated in a woman of 80 years or more with acute or convalescent COVID-19. Written as DNA, the CDR3 is TGTGCCAGCAAGGGACAGTCTTTCTACGAGCAGTACTTC. Its protein is CASKGQSFYEQYF.